The 24 T cell receptor beta chains below come from one sample, sequenced in a study of blood T cell repertoires in COVID-19. Using immunoSEQ multiplex PCR, the repertoire was profiled, and TCRdb retains in-frame clones only, with some absent. This table holds over 90,000 clones, around four fifths found once. The sample comprised peripheral blood. The source is a human donor in a cohort sampled during active COVID-19.

The chain links TRBV28 to TRBJ2-7; D is unclear. CDR1 and CDR2 (germline): MDHEN, SYDVKM. The V gene lost 7 bases and the J gene lost 4 bases, with 14 bases spanning the gap. The CDR3 spans 13 residues. The CDR3 nucleotides are TGTGCCAGCACCCCTAATAGAGGATACGAGCAGTACTTC. It translates to CASTPNRGYEQYF.

The rearrangement uses TRBV4-3 and TRBJ2-1, with TRBD2 matching over 10 bases. Germline CDR1 is LGHNA and CDR2 is YSLEER. The CDR3 loop spans 15 amino acids. The V segment lost 0 bases and the J segment 9 bases; nucleotides outside the gene matches: 5. For the CDR3, the DNA is TGCGCCAGCAGCCAAGAGAGACTAGCGGGTCGTGAGCAGTTCTTC. As protein: CASSQERLAGREQFF.

This chain uses TRBV18 with TRBJ2-1, with a tentative D call TRBD1 (6 bases). V was shortened by 5 bases and J by 1 base, with 15 bases between the two germline ends. This CDR3 is 16 amino acids long. Looked up from germline, CDR1 is KGHSH and CDR2 is LQKENI. The CDR3 loop reads CASSVYRDSSYNEQFF. The CDR3 DNA follows: TGTGCCAGCTCAGTGTACAGGGATTCATCCTACAATGAGCAGTTCTTC.

V is TRBV18 and J is TRBJ2-2, with 8 bases aligning to TRBD2. Germline CDR1 is KGHSH and CDR2 is LQKENI. The CDR3 runs to 16 residues. Trimming removed 0 bases from V and 5 bases from J; junction bases left unmatched: 5. CDR3 coding DNA: TGTGCCAGCTCACCACCAAGCGGGGGAGAAACCGGGGAGCTGTTTTTT. This codes for CASSPPSGGETGELFF.

The chain combines TRBV3-1 (or the pseudogene TRBV3-2) with TRBJ2-2, with 10 bases aligning to TRBD1. J gave up 3 bases and V 3 bases, and 1 base lay outside the gene matches. Looked up from germline, CDR1 is LGHDT and CDR2 is YNNKEL (reference sequence). This CDR3 spans 15 amino acids. CDR3 sequence reads: CASSQTGGDTGELFF. For the CDR3, the DNA is TGTGCCAGCAGCCAGACAGGGGGCGACACCGGGGAGCTGTTTTTT.

This chain uses TRBV5-1 with TRBJ1-2, with a possible D match to TRBD1 (6 bases). The CDR3 covers 14 residues. Germline V lookup: CDR1 SGHRS, CDR2 YFSETQ. V lost 2 bases and J 13 bases, leaving 21 bases between the germline ends. CDR3 DNA: TGCGCCAGCAGCTTAGGACAGAGCTCTACCGGGTCCACCTTC. Residues: CASSLGQSSTGSTF.

The sample holds one count of this clone. The V and J genes are TRBV2 and TRBJ1-6; D is possibly TRBD1 (5 bases). Germline V gene lookup returns CDR1 SNHLY and CDR2 FYNNEI. V shed 8 bases and J shed 10 bases, with 12 bases lying between them. This CDR3 contains 12 residues. The CDR3 coding sequence is TGTGCCAGCGGAGCGGGGGTCTCACCCCTCCACTTT. Its translation: CASGAGVSPLHF.

The chain employs TRBV9 and TRBJ1-6, with a weak D call TRBD1 (5 bases). V was shortened by 4 bases and J by 10 bases, with 18 bases between the two germline ends. The CDR3 contains 15 residues. Germline V CDR1 and CDR2: SGDLS, YYNGEE. The CDR3 bases are TGTGCCAGCAGCAAAGCGGGGGATCTGGGATCACCCCTCCACTTT. Residues: CASSKAGDLGSPLHF.

CDR3 amino acids: CASSRRTSALGAKNIQYF. The CDR3 DNA reads TGTGCCAGCAGTCGTCGGACTAGCGCTTTGGGGGCCAAAAACATTCAGTACTTC. The chain is built from TRBV27 and TRBJ2-4; 9 nucleotides align to TRBD2. Germline CDR1 MNHEY, CDR2 SMNVEV (reference sequence). V lost 5 bases and J lost 1; bases outside the gene matches: 12. This CDR3 is built from 18 residues.

V usage is TRBV4-1 and J usage is TRBJ2-2, with 8 positions matching TRBD1. The germline CDR1 and CDR2 sequences are MGHRA and YSYEKL. This CDR3 is 18 amino acids long. The ends lost 4 bases at V and 4 bases at J; junction bases unmatched: 14. CDR3 nucleotide sequence: TGCGCCAGCAGCCGAACTCTTACAGGGGGTTCCGGCACCGGGGAGCTGTTTTTT. As protein: CASSRTLTGGSGTGELFF.

The chain recombines TRBV15 with TRBJ2-3; 15 bases agree with TRBD2. Unmatched junction bases numbered 14, after V lost 1 base and J lost 0 bases. CDR3 length: 22 residues. Germline V CDR1 and CDR2: LNHNV, YYDKDF (reference sequence). In DNA form, the CDR3 reads TGTGCCACCAGCAGAGTGAGAGGGTCTGCGGGACTAGCGGGGGGAAGCACAGATACGCAGTATTTT. It yields the protein CATSRVRGSAGLAGGSTDTQYF.

The rearrangement uses TRBV12-3 or TRBV12-4 and TRBJ1-2; 7 bases agree with TRBD1. V was pared by 5 bases and J by 5 bases, with 5 bases of the junction left unmatched. The CDR3 has 13 amino acids. Written as DNA, the CDR3 is TGTGCCAGCAGTCCGACAGGGATATATGGCTACACCTTC. This gives the protein CASSPTGIYGYTF.

The rearrangement uses TRBV5-1 and TRBJ2-2; 10 bases fit TRBD2. The CDR3 is 16 residues long. V trimming: 0 bases; J trimming: 5 bases; junction bases outside the gene matches: 4. In germline, CDR1 is SGHRS, CDR2 YFSETQ. The CDR3 protein is CASSLEAGGRTGELFF. CDR3 in DNA: TGCGCCAGCAGCTTGGAAGCGGGGGGGCGAACCGGGGAGCTGTTTTTT. The variable domain in full, with the rest retrieved from reference TRBV5-1 and TRBJ2-2, is KAGVTQTPRYLIKTRGQQVTLSCSPISGHRSVSWYQQTPGQGLQFLFEYFSETQRNKGNFPGRFSGRQFSNSRSEMNVSTLELGDSALYLCASSLEAGGRTGELFFGEGSRLTVL.

The chain is built from TRBV19 and TRBJ2-7, with 10 bases identical to TRBD1. Losses at the gene ends were 1 base for V and 3 bases for J; bases not matched to a gene: 3. The CDR3 contains 15 residues. In germline, CDR1 is LNHDA, CDR2 SQIVND (reference sequence). CDR3 sequence reads: CASSIGGDRGYEQYF. Here the CDR3 DNA reads TGTGCCAGTAGTATAGGAGGGGACAGGGGCTACGAGCAGTACTTC.

The V call is TRBV3-1 (or the pseudogene TRBV3-2), the J call TRBJ2-3; TRBD2 matches 10 bases. This CDR3 has 17 amino acids. Trimming took 1 base from V and 5 from J; bases not matched to a gene: 9. Germline-derived CDR1 and CDR2 are LGHDT and YNNKEL (reference sequence). The DNA of the CDR3 is TGTGCCAGCAGCCAAGGCAAGCGGGGGGGCATTCTAGATACGCAGTATTTT. Translation gives CASSQGKRGGILDTQYF.

The chain has TRBV5-1 and TRBJ1-2; tentative D call: TRBD1 (6 bases). The germline gives CDR1 SGHRS, CDR2 YFSETQ. The CDR3 sequence is 14 residues long. Deletions cut 1 base from V and 2 bases from J, with 9 bases between. Here the CDR3 reads CASSLLQGNYGYTF. For the CDR3, the DNA is TGCGCCAGCAGCTTGCTTCAGGGGAACTATGGCTACACCTTC.

The V call is TRBV7-6, the J call TRBJ2-1, with TRBD1 identical over 9 bases. The germline gives CDR1 SGHVS, CDR2 FNYEAQ. There are 16 residues in the CDR3. V was pared by 5 bases and J by 4 bases, with 9 bases of the junction left unmatched. The CDR3 here is CASSKHAGTGYNEQFF. The CDR3 region has the DNA TGTGCCAGCAGCAAGCACGCCGGGACAGGGTACAATGAGCAGTTCTTC. Full variable domain (rest looked up from reference TRBV7-6 and TRBJ2-1): GAGVSQSPRYKVTKRGQDVALRCDPISGHVSLYWYRQALGQGPEFLTYFNYEAQQDKSGLPNDRFSAERPEGSISTLTIQRTEQRDSAMYRCASSKHAGTGYNEQFFGPGTRLTVL.

The chain recombines TRBV7-9 with TRBJ2-5; tentative D call: TRBD1 (5 bases). Per germline, CDR1 SEHNR and CDR2 FQNEAQ (reference sequence). The CDR3 runs to 14 residues. The V end lost 5 bases, the J end lost 3 bases, and 13 bases lay between the germline ends. Here the CDR3 reads CASSERTSKETQYF. CDR3 sequence (DNA): TGTGCCAGCAGCGAACGGACAAGTAAAGAGACCCAGTACTTC.

The chain recombines TRBV28 with TRBJ2-3; D call uncertain. The germline V gene encodes CDR1 MDHEN and CDR2 SYDVKM. CDR3 length: 15 amino acids. V gave up 4 bases and J gave up 1 base, with 12 bases separating them. The CDR3 sequence: CASSSTFRGTDTQYF. CDR3 DNA sequence: TGTGCCAGCAGTTCCACCTTCCGGGGCACAGATACGCAGTATTTT.

CDR3 loop: CASSSRQDNSPLHF. CDR3 DNA sequence: TGTGCCAGCAGCTCAAGACAGGACAATTCACCCCTCCACTTT. The chain combines TRBV7-2 with TRBJ1-6; a possible D gene is TRBD1 (6 bases). The CDR3 is 14 amino acids. Deletions cut 4 bases from V and 7 bases from J, with 11 bases between. CDR1 is SGHTA, CDR2 FQGNSA, per germline.

This clone was detected a few times. The CDR3 DNA follows: TGTGCCTGGAGTCCATGGGCTGGGAACACTGAAGCTTTCTTT. Its protein is CAWSPWAGNTEAFF. V usage is TRBV30 and J usage is TRBJ1-1; D unclear. The CDR3 runs 14 residues. Germline loops: CDR1 GTSNPN, CDR2 SVGIG (reference sequence). The V end was cut by 2 bases, the J end by 1 base, with 11 bases between.

This chain uses TRBV9 with TRBJ1-2; the D is unclear. CDR1 is SGDLS, CDR2 YYNGEE, per germline. The V end was cut by 0 bases, the J end by 8 bases, with 17 bases between. The CDR3 is made up of 15 amino acids. This CDR3 reads CASSVGLRVAPGYTF. In DNA form, the CDR3 reads TGTGCCAGCAGCGTAGGGTTGCGGGTCGCACCGGGCTACACCTTC.

This sequence joins TRBV7-9 and TRBJ1-1; possible D gene TRBD1, 5 bases. Germline loops: CDR1 SEHNR, CDR2 FQNEAQ (reference sequence). The CDR3 sequence is 15 residues long. V lost 3 bases to trimming and J lost 0 bases, with 11 bases between them. Written as DNA, the CDR3 is TGTGCCAGCAGCTTGAGCGGGACGGTGAACACTGAAGCTTTCTTT. It specifies CASSLSGTVNTEAFF.

The gene calls are TRBV4-2 and TRBJ2-5; no reliable D call. Trimming took off 2 bases at V and 5 bases at J, with 9 bases between the two ends. Germline V gene data show CDR1 as LGHNA and CDR2 as YNFKEQ. This CDR3 contains 13 residues. CDR3 coding DNA: TGTGCCAGCAGCCAATCACTTCGGGAGACCCAGTACTTC. Its protein product is CASSQSLRETQYF.